Below are 28 T cell receptor beta chains sequenced from a single sample in a study of blood T cell repertoires in COVID-19. Sequencing was performed with immunoSEQ multiplex PCR; in TCRdb, only in-frame clones are kept and a portion is missing. The data hold about 210,000 clones, with around 80% observed a single time. The sample was peripheral blood. These receptors were collected from a human donor in a cohort sampled during active COVID-19.

DNA of the CDR3: TGTGCCAGCAGGCCTATCACCGGGGAGCTGTTTTTT. Its protein product is CASRPITGELFF. The chain carries TRBV6-5 and TRBJ2-2; no definite D call. CDR1 is MNHEY, CDR2 SVGAGI, per germline. Deletions cut 6 bases from V and 4 bases from J, with 6 bases between. The CDR3 spans 12 residues.

This clone has just one count. The chain employs TRBV24-1 and TRBJ1-2; D possibly corresponds to TRBD1 (5 bases). The CDR3 is made up of 16 amino acids. Germline lookup yields CDR1 KGHDR and CDR2 SFDVKD. V was pared by 2 bases and J by 3 bases, with 15 bases between. This chain's CDR3 is CATSDSTSDSYYGYTF. CDR3 DNA: TGTGCCACCAGTGATTCTACCTCTGACAGCTACTATGGCTACACCTTC.

V usage is TRBV5-6 and J usage is TRBJ1-2; TRBD1 aligns across 10 bases. CDR1 is SGHDT and CDR2 is YYEEEE in the germline V gene. The CDR3 is 13 amino acids. V gave up 3 bases and J gave up 8 bases; unmatched junction bases: 4. The CDR3 coding sequence is TGTGCCAGCAGCTACCCGGGACAGGGGGGCTACACCTTC. Translating gives CASSYPGQGGYTF.

This chain uses TRBV2 with TRBJ1-5; D is possibly TRBD1 (6 bases). The germline V gene encodes CDR1 SNHLY and CDR2 FYNNEI. Trimming took 11 bases from V and 1 from J, leaving 15 bases between them. There are 14 residues in the CDR3. The CDR3 region is CASGGQGSNQPQHF. As DNA, the CDR3 is TGTGCCTCGGGGGGGCAGGGCAGCAATCAGCCCCAGCATTTT.

The chain links TRBV12-3 or TRBV12-4 to TRBJ1-2; D not certain. This CDR3 has 13 residues. V shed 6 bases and J shed 10 bases, with 18 bases lying between them. CDR3: CASSPGVGGHYTF. CDR3 sequence (DNA): TGTGCCAGCAGCCCCGGCGTAGGAGGGCACTACACCTTC.

The gene calls are TRBV28 and TRBJ1-2; 10 bases agree with TRBD1. The CDR3 totals 16 residues. V lost 5 bases and J lost 5; bases outside the gene matches: 11. CDR1 MDHEN and CDR2 SYDVKM come from the germline V gene. CDR3: CASSPPPGQGFYGYTF. The CDR3 DNA is TGTGCCAGCAGTCCGCCTCCGGGACAGGGGTTTTATGGCTACACCTTC.

The chain uses TRBV4-2 and TRBJ1-4; D is uncertain. Germline assignment: CDR1 LGHNA and CDR2 YNFKEQ. V was cut by 0 bases and J by 8 bases, with 16 bases left in between. The CDR3 has 16 amino acids. The CDR3 spells CASSQDGAGANEKLFF. The CDR3 DNA reads TGTGCCAGCAGCCAAGATGGCGCGGGCGCGAACGAAAAACTGTTTTTT.

This clone was picked up a small number of times. This chain uses TRBV7-9 with TRBJ1-2; a weak D match, TRBD1 (6 bases). Germline V gives CDR1 SEHNR, CDR2 FQNEAQ (reference sequence). V was cut by 1 base and J by 8 bases, with 11 bases left in between. The CDR3 extends over 13 amino acids. The CDR3 loop reads CASSLGGQDGYTF. DNA of the CDR3: TGTGCCAGCAGCTTAGGGGGGCAGGACGGCTACACCTTC.

The rearrangement joins TRBV18 to TRBJ2-2, with D perhaps TRBD1 (5 bases). Per the germline V gene, CDR1 is KGHSH and CDR2 is LQKENI. V was clipped by 3 bases and J by 4 bases, with 15 bases between them. CDR3 length: 16 residues. CDR3 protein: CASSPRTGRATGELFF. For the CDR3, the DNA is TGTGCCAGCTCACCCCGAACGGGCAGGGCCACCGGGGAGCTGTTTTTT.

The chain uses TRBV3-1 (or the pseudogene TRBV3-2) and TRBJ1-6, with a possible D match to TRBD1 (6 bases). V dropped 2 bases and J dropped 6 bases, with 8 bases sitting between them. This CDR3 is built from 14 residues. Germline CDR1 is LGHDT and CDR2 is YNNKEL (reference sequence). CDR3 sequence reads: CASSQQGSNSPLHF. DNA for the CDR3: TGTGCCAGCAGCCAACAGGGGTCTAATTCACCCCTCCACTTT.

CDR3 in DNA: TGTGCCAGCAGCCTAGGACAGCAAGAGACCCAGTACTTC. The encoded protein is CASSLGQQETQYF. The chain employs TRBV5-4 and TRBJ2-5; maybe TRBD1 (6 bases). Germline CDR1 SGHNT, CDR2 YYREEE (reference sequence). CDR3 length: 13 amino acids. V was shortened by 4 bases and J by 2 bases, with 9 bases between the two germline ends.

Here the CDR3 reads CASSPGTGRLSRVNEQFF. For the CDR3, the DNA is TGTGCCAGCAGCCCCGGGACAGGGCGTCTCTCTAGGGTGAATGAGCAGTTCTTC. V is TRBV6-2 or TRBV6-3 and J is TRBJ2-1, with 9 bases that match TRBD1. The V gene end was trimmed by 6 bases and the J gene end by 7 bases; junction bases not matched to a gene: 19. The CDR3 has 18 amino acids. Looked up from germline, CDR1 is MNHEY and CDR2 is SVGEGT.

This clone occurred many times. The genes are TRBV6-2 or TRBV6-3 and TRBJ1-1, with TRBD1 matching over 8 bases. The ends lost 2 bases at V and 7 bases at J; junction bases unmatched: 9. The CDR3 covers 15 residues. Looked up from germline, CDR1 is MNHEY and CDR2 is SVGEGT. CDR3 DNA: TGTGCCAGCAGTTACCTAGGGACAGGAGGAGGTGAAGCTTTCTTT. Its translation: CASSYLGTGGGEAFF.

This chain links TRBV14 with TRBJ2-1; the D gene is possibly TRBD2 (7 bases). The germline CDR1 and CDR2 sequences are SGHDN and FVKESK. V was cut by 1 base and J by 5 bases, with 15 bases left in between. There are 16 residues in the CDR3. The chain's CDR3 is CASSQGPAGANNEQFF. The CDR3 region has the DNA TGTGCCAGCAGCCAAGGTCCGGCGGGGGCTAACAATGAGCAGTTCTTC.

The gene calls are TRBV6-5 and TRBJ1-3, with TRBD1 as a possible D gene (5 bases). The germline gives CDR1 MNHEY, CDR2 SVGAGI. V was shortened by 11 bases and J by 3 bases, with 11 bases between the two germline ends. The CDR3 is made up of 12 amino acids. In DNA form, the CDR3 reads TGTGCCGCCGGGAGGGGTGGAAACACCATATATTTT. This translates into CAAGRGGNTIYF.

This clone was counted a few times. In the same sample, other DNA sequences code for this CDR3. The chain employs TRBV7-9 and TRBJ2-3; 10 positions agree with TRBD1. V lost 5 bases to trimming and J lost 3 bases; unmatched junction nucleotides: 5. Germline lookup yields CDR1 SEHNR and CDR2 FQNEAQ (reference sequence). CDR3 length: 15 residues. The CDR3 loop reads CASSPGTGETDTQYF. As DNA, the CDR3 is TGTGCCAGCAGCCCCGGGACAGGGGAGACAGATACGCAGTATTTT.

Written as DNA, the CDR3 is TGCAGCGTTGAAGATTGGGGGGGATACACAGATACGCAGTATTTT. Translating it yields CSVEDWGGYTDTQYF. V and J are TRBV29-1 and TRBJ2-3; 7 bases line up with TRBD2. Germline loops: CDR1 SQVTM, CDR2 ANQGSEA. J lost 2 bases, V lost 0 bases, and 5 bases had no gene match. CDR3 length: 15 amino acids.

The CDR3 is CASSLHRGLGATNEKLFF. The CDR3 nucleotides read TGTGCCAGCAGTTTACACAGGGGGCTGGGTGCAACTAATGAAAAACTGTTTTTT. V is TRBV27 and J is TRBJ1-4; 9 nucleotides line up with TRBD1. Germline trimming cut 2 bases from V and 0 bases from J; bases unmatched to any gene: 7. The germline V gene has CDR1 MNHEY and CDR2 SMNVEV (reference sequence). The CDR3 runs 18 residues. The variable domain in full, with the rest retrieved from reference TRBV27 and TRBJ1-4, is EAQVTQNPRYLITVTGKKLTVTCSQNMNHEYMSWYRQDPGLGLRQIYYSMNVEVTDKGDVPEGYKVSRKEKRNFPLILESPSPNQTSLYFCASSLHRGLGATNEKLFFGSGTQLSVL.

Concerning this clone: This sample includes further DNA sequences coding for the same CDR3. The chain links TRBV5-1 to TRBJ2-7, with TRBD1 matching 8 bases. From germline, CDR1 is SGHRS and CDR2 YFSETQ. This CDR3 contains 14 residues. Losses at the gene ends were 0 bases for V and 4 bases for J; bases not matched to a gene: 3. The DNA for the CDR3 is TGCGCCAGCAGCTTGGGGGGGACAGGTTACGAGCAGTACTTC. This codes for CASSLGGTGYEQYF.

The chain uses TRBV5-1 and TRBJ2-2, with a tentative D call TRBD2 (6 bases). With 2 bases removed from V and 7 bases from J, the gap between germline ends came to 18 bases. The CDR3 runs to 16 residues. Germline CDR1 SGHRS, CDR2 YFSETQ. CDR3 nucleotides: TGCGCCAGCAGCTTCGGGGCGGGACGAACGGGCGGGGAGCTGTTTTTT. It codes for CASSFGAGRTGGELFF.

The chain joins TRBV6-6 to TRBJ1-4; D not certain. The CDR3 is 12 amino acids. Germline CDR1 MNHNY, CDR2 SVGAGI (reference sequence). V was pared by 10 bases and J by 4 bases, with 10 bases between. DNA for the CDR3: TGTGCCACCTTCTACGATAATGAAAAACTGTTTTTT. This translates into CATFYDNEKLFF.

The rearrangement uses TRBV5-1 and TRBJ2-5, with 8 nucleotides matching TRBD1. After removal of 3 bases from V and 1 base from J, the junction contained 2 bases not matched to a gene. Germline values: CDR1 SGHRS, CDR2 YFSETQ. This CDR3 contains 14 residues. This chain's CDR3 is CASSSGTGQETQYF. The CDR3, as DNA: TGCGCCAGCAGCTCCGGGACAGGCCAAGAGACCCAGTACTTC.

J is TRBJ2-3 and V is TRBV5-1, with 7 nucleotides matching TRBD2. CDR3 size: 15 residues. In germline, CDR1 is SGHRS, CDR2 YFSETQ. After removal of 4 bases from V and 2 bases from J, the junction contained 7 bases not matched to a gene. The CDR3 protein is CASSTTSQDTDTQYF. CDR3 DNA sequence: TGCGCCAGCAGCACGACTAGCCAGGACACAGATACGCAGTATTTT.

The chain carries TRBV7-9 and TRBJ1-2, with 8 bases identical to TRBD1. Germline CDR1 reads SEHNR; CDR2 reads FQNEAQ (reference sequence). The CDR3 contains 15 residues. Germline trimming cut 5 bases from V and 5 bases from J; bases unmatched to any gene: 10. The CDR3 loop reads CASSEGVQGAYGYTF. The DNA of the CDR3 is TGTGCCAGCAGCGAGGGGGTCCAGGGGGCGTATGGCTACACCTTC.

This sequence joins TRBV3-1 (or the pseudogene TRBV3-2) and TRBJ1-2; TRBD1 agrees at 7 bases. From germline, CDR1 is LGHDT and CDR2 YNNKEL (reference sequence). The CDR3 totals 12 residues. Unmatched junction bases numbered 4, after V lost 4 bases and J lost 8 bases. DNA of the CDR3: TGTGCCAGCAGCCCAGGGGGTGGGGGCTACACCTTC. This translates into CASSPGGGGYTF.

V is TRBV4-3 and J is TRBJ2-2; tentative D call: TRBD1 (7 bases). The CDR3 sequence is 18 residues long. Deletions cut 0 bases from V and 4 bases from J, with 18 bases between. CDR1 LGHNA and CDR2 YSLEER come from the germline V gene. CDR3 DNA: TGCGCCAGCAGCCAAGATGGTGGGCCAGGGGGAGGCACCGGGGAGCTGTTTTTT. Translating gives CASSQDGGPGGGTGELFF.

The rearrangement links TRBV3-1 (or the pseudogene TRBV3-2) to TRBJ2-3; D not certain. V dropped 6 bases and J dropped 2 bases, with 15 bases sitting between them. This CDR3 contains 15 residues. Looked up from germline, CDR1 is LGHDT and CDR2 is YNNKEL (reference sequence). CDR3 bases: TGTGCCAGCAGTCCTACAGTGTCACACACAGATACGCAGTATTTT. The encoded protein is CASSPTVSHTDTQYF.

The rearrangement joins TRBV6-2 or TRBV6-3 to TRBJ2-7; 10 bases are shared with TRBD1. CDR1 and CDR2 (germline): MNHEY, SVGEGT. V dropped 1 base and J dropped 2; count of bases not matched to a gene: 11. The CDR3 extends over 18 amino acids. CDR3 sequence (DNA): TGTGCCAGCAGTTACTTTAAGGGTCTGGGACAGGGGCCCTACGAGCAGTACTTC. Protein product: CASSYFKGLGQGPYEQYF.